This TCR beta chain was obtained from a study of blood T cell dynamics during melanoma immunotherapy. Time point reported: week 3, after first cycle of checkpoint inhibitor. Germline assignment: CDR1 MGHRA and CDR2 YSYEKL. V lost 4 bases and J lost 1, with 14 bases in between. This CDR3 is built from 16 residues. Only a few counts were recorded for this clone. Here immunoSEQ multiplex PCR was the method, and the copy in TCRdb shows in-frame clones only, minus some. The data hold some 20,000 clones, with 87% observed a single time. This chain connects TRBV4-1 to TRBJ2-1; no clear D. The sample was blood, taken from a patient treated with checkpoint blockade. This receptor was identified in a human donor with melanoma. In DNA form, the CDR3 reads TGCGCCAGCAGCCCGGCCCCCGGAAATTCCTACAATGAGCAGTTCTTC. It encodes CASSPAPGNSYNEQFF.